The entry that follows covers one T cell receptor beta chain sequence. V trimming: 1 base; J trimming: 6 bases; junction bases outside the gene matches: 9. CDR1 is SGHDT and CDR2 is YYEEEE in the germline V gene. This CDR3 is 16 amino acids long. Only in-frame clones appear in the TCRdb table, and some are missing; sequencing was by immunoSEQ multiplex PCR. This table has tens of thousands of clones, more than 70% appearing once. The entry originates in a study of blood T cell repertoires in COVID-19. For the study at large: Donors in the United States, Italy and Spain gave samples during acute or convalescent COVID-19. T cells, B-cell-depleted T cells, or PBMCs supplied cDNA or gDNA.

The chain combines TRBV5-6 with TRBJ2-2; the match to TRBD2 covers 7 bases. The source material was peripheral blood. This receptor was identified in a human donor in a cohort sampled during active COVID-19. The CDR3 DNA sequence: TGTGCCAGCAGCTTGTTGGGAGGGATTGTCTCCGGGGAGCTGTTTTTT. This sequence encodes CASSLLGGIVSGELFF.